This T cell receptor beta chain originates from a study of blood T cells in healthy people across ages. The CDR3 has 14 amino acids. Per germline, CDR1 ENHRY and CDR2 SYGVKD. The ends were cut back, 3 bases at V and 5 bases at J, with 11 bases in the middle. PCR was performed a second time for about 7 to 11 cycles using a sample-barcoded 5' primer and a J-beta primer mix. A 12-random-nucleotide template-switch adaptor tagged each cDNA molecule. TCRdb reanalysed the 5' RACE reads using MiXCR and keeps one entry per CDR3 protein. The data contain roughly 800,000 distinct CDR3 sequences, 20% to 30% of them singletons. Findings and limits, study-wide: Naive and antigen-experienced cells were not separated, limiting conclusive comparison.

In regard to this clonotype: Its antigen is as yet unknown.

These sequences were also reported in another study, on T cells of mothers and their children. That study reports: The output of TCR recombination is shaped by thymic selection similarly in related and unrelated pairs.

This clonotype originated in a boy aged 5 to 17 in good health. Sequenced sample: blood. This rearrangement joins TRBV10-3 to TRBJ1-5; D unresolved. CDR3 in DNA: TGTGCCATCAGTGATATGGTTTTGGATCAGCCCCAGCATTTT. This encodes CAISDMVLDQPQHF.